This T cell receptor beta chain was captured by sequencing in a study of somatic mutations in cytotoxic T cells in rheumatoid arthritis. General study points: Some patients, about an eighth of the roughly 65, had a largest CD8+ clone that exceeded 20% of CD8+ cells.

As to this clone: Its matching antigen is unknown.

Germline CDR1 and CDR2: SGHTA and FQGNSA. V dropped 6 bases and J dropped 1; count of bases not matched to a gene: 6. The length of the CDR3 is 15 residues. Using immunoSEQ multiplex PCR, the repertoire was profiled, and TCRdb retains in-frame clones only, with some absent. The sample gives some 10,000 clones, around 74% of which show up once; 20% to 25% is in the top ten. Female donors made up around 54% of the healthy controls, blood donors whose median age was 56 years (range roughly 21-80). Purity of the CD4+ and CD8+ cells, isolated by positive magnetic bead selection, was checked by flow cytometry.

This receptor was obtained from a man aged 45-60 years in good health. The V call is TRBV7-2, the J call TRBJ2-4; 7 bases fit TRBD1. Sequencing used CD8+ T cells sorted from blood. CDR3 bases: TGTGCCAGCAGTTTGGGACAGTTCGCCAAAAACATTCAGTACTTC. It codes for CASSLGQFAKNIQYF.